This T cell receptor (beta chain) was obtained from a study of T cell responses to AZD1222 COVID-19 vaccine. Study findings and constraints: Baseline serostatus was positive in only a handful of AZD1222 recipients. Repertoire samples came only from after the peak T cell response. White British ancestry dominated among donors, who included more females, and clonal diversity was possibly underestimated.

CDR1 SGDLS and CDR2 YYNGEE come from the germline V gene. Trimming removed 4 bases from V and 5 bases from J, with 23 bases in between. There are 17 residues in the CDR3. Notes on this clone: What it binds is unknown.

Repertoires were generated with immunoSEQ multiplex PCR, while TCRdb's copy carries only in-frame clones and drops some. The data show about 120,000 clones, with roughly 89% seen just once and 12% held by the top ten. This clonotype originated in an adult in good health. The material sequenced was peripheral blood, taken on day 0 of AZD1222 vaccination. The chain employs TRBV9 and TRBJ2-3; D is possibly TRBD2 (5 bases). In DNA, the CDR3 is TGTGCCAGCAGCCCAGGTGGAGCGGAGTTGACGGGAGATACGCAGTATTTT. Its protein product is CASSPGGAELTGDTQYF.